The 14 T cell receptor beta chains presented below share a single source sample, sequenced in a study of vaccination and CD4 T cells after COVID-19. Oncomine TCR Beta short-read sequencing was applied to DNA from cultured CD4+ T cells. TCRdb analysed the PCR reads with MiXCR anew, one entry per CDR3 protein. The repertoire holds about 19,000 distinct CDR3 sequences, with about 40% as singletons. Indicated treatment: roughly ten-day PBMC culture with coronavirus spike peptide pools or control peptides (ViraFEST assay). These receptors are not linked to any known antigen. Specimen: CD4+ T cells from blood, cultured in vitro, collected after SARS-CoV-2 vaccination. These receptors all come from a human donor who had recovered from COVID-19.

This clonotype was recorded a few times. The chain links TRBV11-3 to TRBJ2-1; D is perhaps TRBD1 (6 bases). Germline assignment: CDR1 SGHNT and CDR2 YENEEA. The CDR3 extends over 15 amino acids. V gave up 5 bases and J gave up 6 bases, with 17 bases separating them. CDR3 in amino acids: CASSNNGQRSNEQFF. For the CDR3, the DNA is TGTGCCAGCAGCAACAATGGACAGAGATCCAATGAGCAGTTCTTC.

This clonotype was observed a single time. CDR3 sequence reads: CASSPETVKDTIYF. Written as DNA, the CDR3 is TGTGCCAGCAGCCCAGAGACAGTGAAAGACACCATATATTTT. The J gene is TRBJ1-3, the V gene TRBV11-3; possible D gene TRBD1, 5 bases. V was clipped by 5 bases and J by 8 bases, with 16 bases between them. The CDR3 is made up of 14 amino acids. Germline lookup yields CDR1 SGHNT and CDR2 YENEEA.

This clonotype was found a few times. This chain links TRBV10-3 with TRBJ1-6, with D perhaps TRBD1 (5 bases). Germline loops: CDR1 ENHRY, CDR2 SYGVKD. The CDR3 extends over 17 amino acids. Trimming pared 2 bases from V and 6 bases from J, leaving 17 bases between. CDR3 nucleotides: TGTGCCATCAGTGAGAGTGGCGGGGCGCGGTCTAATTCACCCCTCCACTTT. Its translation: CAISESGGARSNSPLHF.

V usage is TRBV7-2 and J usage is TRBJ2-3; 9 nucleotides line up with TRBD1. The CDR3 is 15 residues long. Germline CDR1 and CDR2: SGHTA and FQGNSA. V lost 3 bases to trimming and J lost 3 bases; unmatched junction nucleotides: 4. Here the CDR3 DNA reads TGTGCCAGCAGCTTTGACAGGGGGAAGACAGATACGCAGTATTTT. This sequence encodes CASSFDRGKTDTQYF.

CDR3 loop: CSAGGLAGRNSGANVLTF. In DNA, the CDR3 is TGCAGTGCTGGAGGACTAGCGGGCCGCAATTCTGGGGCCAACGTCCTGACTTTC. The chain uses TRBV20-1 and TRBJ2-6; the match to TRBD2 covers 11 bases. CDR3 length equals 18 residues. The germline V gene encodes CDR1 DFQATT and CDR2 SNEGSKA (reference sequence). With V trimmed by 5 bases and J by 1 base, 10 bases remained unmatched.

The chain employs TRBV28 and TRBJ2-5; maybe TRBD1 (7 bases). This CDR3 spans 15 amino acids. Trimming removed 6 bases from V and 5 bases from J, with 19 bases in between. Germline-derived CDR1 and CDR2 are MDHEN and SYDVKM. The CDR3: CASSWGLTGRETQYF. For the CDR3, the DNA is TGTGCCAGCAGCTGGGGATTGACAGGGAGGGAGACCCAGTACTTC.

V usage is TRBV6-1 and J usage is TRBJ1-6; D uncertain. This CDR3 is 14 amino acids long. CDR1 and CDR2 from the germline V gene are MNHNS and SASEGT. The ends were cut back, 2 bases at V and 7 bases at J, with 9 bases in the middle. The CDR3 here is CASSELQVNSPLHF. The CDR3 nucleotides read TGTGCCAGCAGTGAATTACAAGTGAATTCACCCCTCCACTTT.

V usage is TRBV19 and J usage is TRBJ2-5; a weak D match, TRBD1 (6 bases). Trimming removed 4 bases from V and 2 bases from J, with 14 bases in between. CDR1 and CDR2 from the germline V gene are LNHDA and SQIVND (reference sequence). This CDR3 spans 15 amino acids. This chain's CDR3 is CASSTKKDRQETQYF. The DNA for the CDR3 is TGTGCCAGTAGTACCAAAAAAGACAGGCAAGAGACCCAGTACTTC.

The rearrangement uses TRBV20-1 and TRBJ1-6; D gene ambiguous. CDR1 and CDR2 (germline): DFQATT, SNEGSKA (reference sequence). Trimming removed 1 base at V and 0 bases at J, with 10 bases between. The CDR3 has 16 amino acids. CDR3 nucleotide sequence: TGCAGTGCTAGAGGTAGCGCCCTCTCCTATAATTCACCCCTCCACTTT. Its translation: CSARGSALSYNSPLHF.

CDR3 coding DNA: TGTGCCAGCAGGGACAGCGGGGGGGCCGTAGAGACCCAGTACTTC. Encoded protein: CASRDSGGAVETQYF. The V call is TRBV6-1, the J call TRBJ2-5; TRBD2 agrees at 10 bases. Trimming cost V 6 bases and J 4 bases; bases outside gene matches: 8. The CDR3 length is 15 residues. Germline values: CDR1 MNHNS, CDR2 SASEGT.

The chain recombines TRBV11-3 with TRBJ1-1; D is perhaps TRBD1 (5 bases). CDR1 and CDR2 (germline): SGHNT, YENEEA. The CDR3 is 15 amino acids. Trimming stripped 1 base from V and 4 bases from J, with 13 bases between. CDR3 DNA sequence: TGTGCCAGCAGCTTAGTGACTGGGGGAGTCACTGAAGCTTTCTTT. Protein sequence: CASSLVTGGVTEAFF.

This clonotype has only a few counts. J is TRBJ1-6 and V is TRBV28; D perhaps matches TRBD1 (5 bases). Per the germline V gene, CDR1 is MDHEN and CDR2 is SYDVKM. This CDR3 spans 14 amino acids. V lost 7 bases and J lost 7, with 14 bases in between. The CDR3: CASKGVMLNSPLHF. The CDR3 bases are TGTGCCAGCAAAGGGGTAATGTTGAATTCACCCCTCCACTTT.

CDR3 region: CASSNRDRNTEAFF. The DNA for the CDR3 is TGTGCCAGCAGTAACCGGGACAGGAACACTGAAGCTTTCTTT. This rearrangement joins TRBV27 to TRBJ1-1; the match to TRBD1 covers 7 bases. V lost 5 bases and J lost 1; bases outside the gene matches: 4. This CDR3 spans 14 amino acids. Germline V gene data show CDR1 as MNHEY and CDR2 as SMNVEV (reference sequence).

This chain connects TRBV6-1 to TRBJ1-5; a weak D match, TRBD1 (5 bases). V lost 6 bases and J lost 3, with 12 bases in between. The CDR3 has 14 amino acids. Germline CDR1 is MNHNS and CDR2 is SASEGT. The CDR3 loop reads CASSHRGDNQPQHF. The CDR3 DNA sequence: TGTGCCAGCAGCCATCGGGGGGACAATCAGCCCCAGCATTTT.